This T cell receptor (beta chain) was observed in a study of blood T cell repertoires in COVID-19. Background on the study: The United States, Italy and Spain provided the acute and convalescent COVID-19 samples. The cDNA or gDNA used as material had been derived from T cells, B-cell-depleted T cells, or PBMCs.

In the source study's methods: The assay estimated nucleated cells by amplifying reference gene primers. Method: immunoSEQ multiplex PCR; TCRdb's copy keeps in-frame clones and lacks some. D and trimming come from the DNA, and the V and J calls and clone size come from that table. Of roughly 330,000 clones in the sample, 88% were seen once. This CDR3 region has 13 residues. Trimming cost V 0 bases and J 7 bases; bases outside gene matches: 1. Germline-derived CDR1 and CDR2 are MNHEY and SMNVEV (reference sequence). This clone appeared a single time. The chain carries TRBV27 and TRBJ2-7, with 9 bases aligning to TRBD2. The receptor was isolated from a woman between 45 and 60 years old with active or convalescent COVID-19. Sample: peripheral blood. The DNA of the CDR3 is TGTGCCAGCAGTTTATCGAGCGGGGGGGAGCAGTACTTC. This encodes CASSLSSGGEQYF.